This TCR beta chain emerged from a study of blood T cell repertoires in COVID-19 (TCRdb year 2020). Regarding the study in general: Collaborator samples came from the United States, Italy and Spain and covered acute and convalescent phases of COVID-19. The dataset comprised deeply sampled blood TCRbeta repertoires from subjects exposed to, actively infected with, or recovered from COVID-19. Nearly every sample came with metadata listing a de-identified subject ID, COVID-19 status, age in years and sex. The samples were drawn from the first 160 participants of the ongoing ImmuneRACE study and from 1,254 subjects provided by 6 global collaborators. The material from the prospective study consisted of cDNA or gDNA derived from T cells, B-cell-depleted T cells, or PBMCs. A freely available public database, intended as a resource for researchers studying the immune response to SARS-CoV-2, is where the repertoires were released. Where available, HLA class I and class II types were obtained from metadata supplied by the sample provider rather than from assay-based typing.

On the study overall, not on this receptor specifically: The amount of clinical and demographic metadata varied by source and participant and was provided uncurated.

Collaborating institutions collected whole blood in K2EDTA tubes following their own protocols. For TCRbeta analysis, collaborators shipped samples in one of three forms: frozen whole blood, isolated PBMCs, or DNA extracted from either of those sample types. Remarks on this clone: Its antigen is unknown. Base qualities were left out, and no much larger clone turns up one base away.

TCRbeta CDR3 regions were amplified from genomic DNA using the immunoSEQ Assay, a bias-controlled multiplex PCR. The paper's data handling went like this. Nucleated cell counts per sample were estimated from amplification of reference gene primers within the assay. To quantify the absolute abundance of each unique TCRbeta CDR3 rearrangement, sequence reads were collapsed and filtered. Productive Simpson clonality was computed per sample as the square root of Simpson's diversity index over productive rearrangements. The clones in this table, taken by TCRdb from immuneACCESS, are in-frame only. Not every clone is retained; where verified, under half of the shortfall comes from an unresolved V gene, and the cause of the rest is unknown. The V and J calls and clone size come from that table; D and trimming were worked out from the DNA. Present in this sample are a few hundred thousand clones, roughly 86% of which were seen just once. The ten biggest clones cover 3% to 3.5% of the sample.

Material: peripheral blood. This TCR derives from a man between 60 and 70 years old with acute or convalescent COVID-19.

The CDR3 reads CASSEEGTGGLMMETQYF. The DNA sequence is TGTGCCAGCAGTGAAGAGGGGACAGGGGGCTTGATGATGGAGACCCAGTACTTC. The V and J genes are TRBV2 and TRBJ2-5, with 12 bases in between that match TRBD1. CDR1 and CDR2 (SNHLY, FYNNEI) derive from the germline V gene. The CDR3 runs 18 amino acids, cysteine and phenylalanine included. The only DNA kept is the CDR3, 54 bases in frame from the first base. For this chain, trimming is 1 base at the V end and 5 bases at the J end, and the number of junction bases without a gene match is 11.